One and the same sample provided the 28 T cell receptor beta chains below, sequenced in a study of shared clonotypes between healthy human individuals. Assay: immunoSEQ multiplex PCR; the TCRdb copy retains only in-frame clones and omits some. The table includes about 1 million clones, 75% detected once. Sequenced sample: memory CD4+ T cells sorted from blood. This sample's subset: CD45RA-negative fraction. The receptors originated from a young man in good health.

The chain recombines TRBV5-1 with TRBJ2-5, with D perhaps matching TRBD2 (6 bases). Between the trimmed V and J ends, which lost 0 bases and 5 bases, there was a span of 14 bases. The CDR3 length is 15 residues. CDR1 SGHRS and CDR2 YFSETQ come from the germline V gene. CDR3 amino acids: CASSLAPRGGETQYF. CDR3 nucleotides: TGCGCCAGCAGCTTGGCTCCCCGGGGAGGCGAGACCCAGTACTTC.

The chain employs TRBV10-3 and TRBJ2-5, with D uncertain. Germline V lookup: CDR1 ENHRY, CDR2 SYGVKD. This CDR3 is built from 15 residues. Trimming removed 11 bases from V and 1 base from J, with 20 bases in between. The DNA of the CDR3 is TGTGCCGCCAGTGAGTTCTATAGCCGCCAAGAGACCCAGTACTTC. Its protein product is CAASEFYSRQETQYF.

As concerns this clone: Additional DNA sequences in this sample encode the identical CDR3. V usage is TRBV10-3 and J usage is TRBJ1-5, with D unresolved. This CDR3 region has 14 residues. V lost 2 bases, J lost 0 bases, and 5 bases lay in between. Per germline, CDR1 ENHRY and CDR2 SYGVKD. DNA of the CDR3: TGTGCCATCAGTGAGGCGGGTAGCAATCAGCCCCAGCATTTT. It specifies CAISEAGSNQPQHF.

This clone occurred a few times. The chain links TRBV11-2 to TRBJ2-5; D uncertain. Trimming removed 5 bases at V and 5 bases at J, with 9 bases between. Germline V gene data show CDR1 as SGHAT and CDR2 as FQNNGV. This CDR3 has 12 amino acids. As DNA, the CDR3 is TGTGCCAGCAGCGGGATTGGGGAGACCCAGTACTTC. Protein: CASSGIGETQYF.

Regarding this clone: Other nucleotide sequences from this sample produce the same CDR3. The chain has TRBV7-2 and TRBJ2-5; D is unresolved. Trimming pared 5 bases from V and 3 bases from J, leaving 4 bases between. CDR1 is SGHTA and CDR2 is FQGNSA in the germline V gene. The CDR3 runs 11 residues. The DNA of the CDR3 is TGTGCCAGCAGCCCAAAAGAGACCCAGTACTTC. Encoded protein: CASSPKETQYF.

V usage is TRBV20-1 and J usage is TRBJ1-2, with D maybe TRBD1 (5 bases). The germline V and J ends were trimmed by 7 bases and 4 bases, with 10 bases remaining between them. The CDR3 totals 11 residues. The germline gives CDR1 DFQATT, CDR2 SNEGSKA (reference sequence). The CDR3 bases are TGCAGTGTTCAGGGTCTCTATGGCTACACCTTC. Translation: CSVQGLYGYTF.

The rearrangement uses TRBV6-5 and TRBJ2-3; TRBD2 matches 7 bases. The CDR3 has 15 amino acids. CDR1 MNHEY and CDR2 SVGAGI come from the germline V gene. After removal of 4 bases from V and 7 bases from J, the junction contained 11 bases not matched to a gene. The CDR3 DNA sequence: TGTGCCAGCAGTTCTTCTAGCGGCAATCCACATACGCAGTATTTT. This codes for CASSSSSGNPHTQYF.

The chain is built from TRBV5-1 and TRBJ2-5, with 9 bases aligning to TRBD2. V was clipped by 4 bases and J by 5 bases; unmatched bases: 9. This CDR3 comprises 15 residues. CDR1 and CDR2 (germline): SGHRS, YFSETQ. The CDR3 loop is CASSRTPSGMETQYF. As DNA, the CDR3 is TGCGCCAGCAGCCGGACCCCTAGCGGGATGGAGACCCAGTACTTC.

This chain uses TRBV5-4 with TRBJ2-7, with TRBD1 matching 7 bases. Trimming cost V 4 bases and J 0 bases; bases outside gene matches: 7. This CDR3 has 15 residues. CDR1 and CDR2 from the germline V gene are SGHNT and YYREEE (reference sequence). The CDR3 DNA follows: TGTGCCAGCAGCCGACAGGGCATCGGCTCCTACGAGCAGTACTTC. It yields the protein CASSRQGIGSYEQYF.

This clone showed up just a few times. The chain carries TRBV9 and TRBJ1-6; tentatively, D is TRBD1 (6 bases). Germline V CDR1 and CDR2: SGDLS, YYNGEE. The ends were cut back, 4 bases at V and 15 bases at J, with 20 bases in the middle. The CDR3 runs to 14 residues. The CDR3 reads CASSFRDTLGDLHF. The CDR3, as DNA: TGTGCCAGCAGCTTCCGGGACACCCTTGGGGACCTCCACTTT. The variable domain in full, with the rest retrieved from reference TRBV9 and TRBJ1-6, is DSGVTQTPKHLITATGQRVTLRCSPRSGDLSVYWYQQSLDQGLQFLIQYYNGEERAKGNILERFSAQQFPDLHSELNLSSLELGDSALYFCASSFRDTLGDLHFGNGTRLTVT.

This rearrangement joins TRBV7-2 to TRBJ2-5; 9 bases fit TRBD2. The V segment lost 6 bases and the J segment 4 bases; nucleotides outside the gene matches: 9. The length of the CDR3 is 15 residues. Per the germline V gene, CDR1 is SGHTA and CDR2 is FQGNSA. DNA of the CDR3: TGTGCCAGCAGAGTAGCGGGAGATGGGAGAGAGACCCAGTACTTC. It is translated as CASRVAGDGRETQYF.

CDR3: CASSLKVGQKNEKLFF. CDR3 in DNA: TGTGCCAGCAGCTTGAAGGTGGGACAGAAGAATGAAAAACTGTTTTTT. V and J are TRBV5-4 and TRBJ1-4; TRBD1 agrees at 7 bases. V gave up 1 base and J gave up 5 bases; unmatched junction bases: 8. Per the germline V gene, CDR1 is SGHNT and CDR2 is YYREEE (reference sequence). The CDR3 length is 16 residues.

The rearrangement uses TRBV6-5 and TRBJ1-1; 9 bases align to TRBD1. The length of the CDR3 is 11 residues. The V gene's germline CDR1 is MNHEY and CDR2 SVGAGI. With 4 bases clipped from V and 10 bases from J, the junction kept 1 base outside the gene matches. The CDR3 region has the DNA TGTGCCAGCAGTTCGACAGGGGGAGCTTTCTTT. It is translated as CASSSTGGAFF.

The chain recombines TRBV6-6 with TRBJ1-5; D call uncertain. The CDR3 contains 14 residues. Germline V gene lookup returns CDR1 MNHNY and CDR2 SVGAGI (reference sequence). The V end lost 5 bases, the J end lost 7 bases, and 15 bases lay between the germline ends. The chain's CDR3 is CASSAGGNWQPQHF. DNA of the CDR3: TGTGCCAGCAGTGCCGGCGGGAATTGGCAGCCCCAGCATTTT.

The V call is TRBV5-6, the J call TRBJ2-5; 9 positions agree with TRBD2. The V gene's germline CDR1 is SGHDT and CDR2 YYEEEE. The V segment lost 0 bases and the J segment 4 bases; nucleotides outside the gene matches: 7. The CDR3 runs 16 residues. The DNA of the CDR3 is TGTGCCAGCAGCTTGGTTAGCGGGGGTGGGAGAGAGACCCAGTACTTC. It codes for CASSLVSGGGRETQYF.

This chain joins TRBV28 and TRBJ2-7, with 7 bases that match TRBD2. Trimming removed 5 bases from V and 4 bases from J; junction bases left unmatched: 11. CDR1 MDHEN and CDR2 SYDVKM come from the germline V gene. This CDR3 region has 15 residues. The CDR3 loop is CASSPGGGVLYEQYF. The CDR3, as DNA: TGTGCCAGCAGTCCGGGGGGTGGGGTACTTTACGAGCAGTACTTC. Filled out from reference TRBV28 and TRBJ2-7, the complete variable domain reads DVKVTQSSRYLVKRTGEKVFLECVQDMDHENMFWYRQDPGLGLRLIYFSYDVKMKEKGDIPEGYSVSREKKERFSLILESASTNQTSMYLCASSPGGGVLYEQYFGPGTRLTVT.

The CDR3 DNA sequence: TGTGCCACCAGCAGAGGACGGGGCGGGACATTAACAGATACGCAGTATTTT. This gives the protein CATSRGRGGTLTDTQYF. This chain connects TRBV15 to TRBJ2-3; D possibly uses TRBD1 or TRBD2 (6 bases each). CDR3 size: 17 residues. Trimming stripped 1 base from V and 3 bases from J, with 17 bases between. Germline V CDR1 and CDR2: LNHNV, YYDKDF (reference sequence). Full variable domain (remainder filled in from reference TRBV15 and TRBJ2-3): DAMVIQNPRYQVTQFGKPVTLSCSQTLNHNVMYWYQQKSSQAPKLLFHYYDKDFNNEADTPDNFQSRRPNTSFCFLDIRSPGLGDTAMYLCATSRGRGGTLTDTQYFGPGTRLTVL.

This clone has a handful of counts. The chain has TRBV29-1 and TRBJ2-2, with D possibly called TRBD1 or TRBD2 (5 bases each). Trimming took off 6 bases at V and 1 base at J, with 12 bases between the two ends. This CDR3 contains 14 residues. Germline V gene lookup returns CDR1 SQVTM and CDR2 ANQGSEA. The CDR3 region has the DNA TGCAGCGTGTTACCGGGACGGAACACCGGGGAGCTGTTTTTT. Protein sequence: CSVLPGRNTGELFF.

CDR3: CSAGSGANVLTF. DNA for the CDR3: TGCAGCGCTGGCTCTGGGGCCAACGTCCTGACTTTC. The chain is built from TRBV29-1 and TRBJ2-6; no reliable D call. Germline CDR1 and CDR2: SQVTM and ANQGSEA. CDR3 size: 12 residues. Trimming removed 7 bases from V and 0 bases from J, with 4 bases in between.

The CDR3, as DNA: TGCGCCAGCAGCTTGAGGACAGACGGGACTAGCGGCTACAATGAGCAGTTCTTC. As protein: CASSLRTDGTSGYNEQFF. The chain uses TRBV5-1 and TRBJ2-1, with 11 bases that match TRBD2. V shed 1 base and J 3 bases; nucleotides not matched to a gene: 9. Germline assignment: CDR1 SGHRS and CDR2 YFSETQ. CDR3 length equals 18 residues.

The chain couples TRBV19 to TRBJ2-2; D possibly corresponds to TRBD1 (5 bases). The CDR3 is 14 residues long. The V gene lost 5 bases and the J gene lost 0 bases, with 7 bases spanning the gap. Germline CDR1 is LNHDA and CDR2 is SQIVND (reference sequence). The CDR3 loop is CASSLQANTGELFF. The DNA for the CDR3 is TGTGCCAGTAGTTTACAGGCGAACACCGGGGAGCTGTTTTTT. Supplemented by reference TRBV19 and TRBJ2-2, the full variable domain reads DGGITQSPKYLFRKEGQNVTLSCEQNLNHDAMYWYRQDPGQGLRLIYYSQIVNDFQKGDIAEGYSVSREKKESFPLTVTSAQKNPTAFYLCASSLQANTGELFFGEGSRLTVL.

The chain uses TRBV9 and TRBJ2-7, with D perhaps TRBD1 (6 bases). This CDR3 comprises 16 residues. CDR1 is SGDLS and CDR2 is YYNGEE in the germline V gene. V lost 0 bases and J lost 2, with 15 bases in between. In DNA, the CDR3 is TGTGCCAGCAGCGTAGAGGGGATCGGGACACCCTACGAGCAGTACTTC. Translated: CASSVEGIGTPYEQYF.

This clone was seen a handful of times. The chain joins TRBV7-2 to TRBJ2-3; 11 bases are a match to TRBD2. Germline trimming cut 6 bases from V and 2 bases from J; bases unmatched to any gene: 4. The CDR3 contains 15 residues. CDR1 and CDR2 from the germline V gene are SGHTA and FQGNSA. For the CDR3, the DNA is TGTGCCAGCAGTGTAGCGGGAGGGTCCACAGATACGCAGTATTTT. Its protein is CASSVAGGSTDTQYF.

V gene TRBV7-2 combines with J gene TRBJ2-3; D unclear. Trimming cost V 2 bases and J 5 bases, with 11 bases left between them. Germline CDR1 is SGHTA and CDR2 is FQGNSA. The CDR3 has 14 residues. CDR3 sequence reads: CASSLTLLKDTQYF. CDR3 DNA sequence: TGTGCCAGCAGCTTAACTCTTTTGAAAGATACGCAGTATTTT.

V and J are TRBV5-1 and TRBJ2-1, with D possibly being TRBD2 (7 bases). Germline CDR1 reads SGHRS; CDR2 reads YFSETQ. The V end lost 3 bases, the J end lost 6 bases, and 10 bases lay between the germline ends. CDR3 length: 13 amino acids. CDR3 region: CASSWGGSNEQFF. The DNA for the CDR3 is TGCGCCAGCAGCTGGGGGGGCTCCAATGAGCAGTTCTTC.

The J gene is TRBJ2-1, the V gene TRBV7-2; 12 bases are shared with TRBD2. After removal of 3 bases from V and 9 bases from J, the junction contained 6 bases not matched to a gene. Germline V CDR1 and CDR2: SGHTA, FQGNSA. This CDR3 is 15 amino acids long. CDR3 sequence: CASSFGLAGSSEQFF. DNA of the CDR3: TGTGCCAGCAGCTTCGGACTAGCGGGGTCATCTGAGCAGTTCTTC.

V is TRBV9 and J is TRBJ2-5; D is unresolved. Per germline, CDR1 SGDLS and CDR2 YYNGEE. CDR3 length equals 16 residues. Trimming took off 0 bases at V and 2 bases at J, with 14 bases between the two ends. CDR3 bases: TGTGCCAGCAGCGTAGAAGCCGGTCGGTGGCAAGAGACCCAGTACTTC. This sequence encodes CASSVEAGRWQETQYF.

This clone was picked up a small number of times. The chain links TRBV30 to TRBJ1-6, with 8 bases identical to TRBD1. This CDR3 comprises 14 residues. V was pared by 6 bases and J by 9 bases, with 10 bases of the junction left unmatched. The germline gives CDR1 GTSNPN, CDR2 SVGIG (reference sequence). In DNA form, the CDR3 reads TGTGCCTGCCTTAGGACAGGGATGGGTTCACCCCTCCACTTT. As protein: CACLRTGMGSPLHF.